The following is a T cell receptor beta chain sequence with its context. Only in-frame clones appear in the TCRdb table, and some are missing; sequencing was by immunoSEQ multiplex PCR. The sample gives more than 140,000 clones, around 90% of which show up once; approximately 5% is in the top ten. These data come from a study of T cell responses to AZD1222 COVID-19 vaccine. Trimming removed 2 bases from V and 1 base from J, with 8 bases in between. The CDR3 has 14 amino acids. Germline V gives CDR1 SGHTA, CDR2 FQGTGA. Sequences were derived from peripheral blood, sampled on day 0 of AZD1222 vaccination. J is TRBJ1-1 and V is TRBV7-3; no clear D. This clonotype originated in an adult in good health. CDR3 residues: CASSLGHSNTEAFF. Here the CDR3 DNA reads TGTGCCAGCAGCTTAGGGCATTCGAACACTGAAGCTTTCTTT.